This TCR beta chain was profiled in a study of OX40 agonist ivuxolimab in advanced cancers. V dropped 5 bases and J dropped 4; count of bases not matched to a gene: 7. This CDR3 spans 15 amino acids. Germline V gene lookup returns CDR1 KGHSY and CDR2 FQNENV. Measured with immunoSEQ multiplex PCR; TCRdb has only the in-frame clones, and not every one. The repertoire holds more than 50,000 clones, with around 90% as singletons. This clonotype originated in an adult with an advanced solid tumor such as melanoma, head and neck, liver or kidney cancer. The material was CD4+ or CD8+ T cells sorted from blood, obtained in a trial of the OX40 agonist ivuxolimab. The V and J genes are TRBV16 and TRBJ1-4; 7 nucleotides match TRBD1. CDR3 loop: CASSVTTGDNEKLFF. CDR3 in DNA: TGTGCCAGCAGCGTCACCACAGGGGATAATGAAAAACTGTTTTTT.